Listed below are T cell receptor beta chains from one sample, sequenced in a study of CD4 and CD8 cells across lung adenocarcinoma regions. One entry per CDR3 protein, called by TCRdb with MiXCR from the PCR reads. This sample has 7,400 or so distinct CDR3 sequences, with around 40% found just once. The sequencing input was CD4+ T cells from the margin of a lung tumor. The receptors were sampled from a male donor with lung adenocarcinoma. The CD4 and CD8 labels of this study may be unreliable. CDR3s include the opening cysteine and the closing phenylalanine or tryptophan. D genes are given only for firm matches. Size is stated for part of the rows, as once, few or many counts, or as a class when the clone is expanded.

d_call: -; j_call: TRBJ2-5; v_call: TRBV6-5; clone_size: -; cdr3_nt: TGTGCCAGCAGTTACCGGGCCCAAGACACCCAGTACTTC; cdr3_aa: CASSYRAQDTQYF
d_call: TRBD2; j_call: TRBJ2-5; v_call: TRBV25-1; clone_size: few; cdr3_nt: TGTGCCAGCGGACTAGCGGGGAGACAAGAGACCCAGTACTTC; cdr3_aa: CASGLAGRQETQYF
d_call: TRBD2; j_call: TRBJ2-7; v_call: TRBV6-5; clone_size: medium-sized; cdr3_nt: TGTGCCAGCAGTTTGGGACTAGCGGGAGGCGTTGGCGAGCAGTACTTC; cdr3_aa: CASSLGLAGGVGEQYF
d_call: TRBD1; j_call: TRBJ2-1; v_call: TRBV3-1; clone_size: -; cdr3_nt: TGTGCCAGCAGCCAAGGGGACAGGGCCTTCTTC; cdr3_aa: CASSQGDRAFF
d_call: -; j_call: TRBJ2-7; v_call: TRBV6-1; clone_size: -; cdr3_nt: TGTGCCAGCAGTGAAGGGAGGGTTAGGGCCAAAAACACGCAGTACTTC; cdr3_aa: CASSEGRVRAKNTQYF
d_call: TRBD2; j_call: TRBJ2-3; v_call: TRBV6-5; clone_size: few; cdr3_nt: TGTGCCAGCAGTTACCAGGGACTAGCGGGAGTTATTACGAAGGCAGATACGCAGTATTTT; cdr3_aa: CASSYQGLAGVITKADTQYF
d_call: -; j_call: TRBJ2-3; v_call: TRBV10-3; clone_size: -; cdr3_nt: TGTGTCCTGGAACCCGAAGCTGTGACCCTAGATACGCAGTACTTT; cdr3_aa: CVLEPEAVTLDTQYF
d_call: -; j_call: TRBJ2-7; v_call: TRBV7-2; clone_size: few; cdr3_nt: TGTGCCAGCAGCTTTACGAGATCCAACGAGCAGTACTTC; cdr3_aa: CASSFTRSNEQYF
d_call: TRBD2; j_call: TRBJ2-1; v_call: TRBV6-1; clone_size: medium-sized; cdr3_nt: TGTGCCAGCAGCCCCGGACTAGCGGGAGATGAGCAGTTCTTC; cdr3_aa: CASSPGLAGDEQFF
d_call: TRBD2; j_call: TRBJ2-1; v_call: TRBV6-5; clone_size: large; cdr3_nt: TGTGCCAGCAGTCCCTTAGCGGGAGGCTCCAGCGAGCAGTTCTTC; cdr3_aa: CASSPLAGGSSEQFF
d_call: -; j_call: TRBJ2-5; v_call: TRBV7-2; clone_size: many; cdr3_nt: TGTGCCAGCAGCCCACGTCAGGGACAAGAGACCCAGTACTTC; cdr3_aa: CASSPRQGQETQYF
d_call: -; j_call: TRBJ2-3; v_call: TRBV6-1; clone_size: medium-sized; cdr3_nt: TGTGCCAGCAGTGGCGATCAGACAGTTTCGGGCACAGATACGCAGTATTTT; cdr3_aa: CASSGDQTVSGTDTQYF
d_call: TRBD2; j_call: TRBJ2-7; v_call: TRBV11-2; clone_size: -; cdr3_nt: TGTGCCAGCAGCTTTAGATATACTAGCGAGAGCTCCTACGAGCAGTACTTC; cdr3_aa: CASSFRYTSESSYEQYF
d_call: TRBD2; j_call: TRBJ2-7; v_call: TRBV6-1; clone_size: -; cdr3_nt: TGTGCCAGCAGTGCTACTAGCGGGGGGGGCTACGAGCAGTACTTC; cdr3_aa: CASSATSGGGYEQYF
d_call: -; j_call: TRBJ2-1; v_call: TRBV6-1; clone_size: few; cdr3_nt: TGTGCCAGCAGGTGGGGGGTCAACAATGAGCAGTTCTTC; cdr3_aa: CASRWGVNNEQFF
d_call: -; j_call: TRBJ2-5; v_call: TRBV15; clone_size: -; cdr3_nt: TGTGCCCAGATAATTAAAAAAAAAAAATTT; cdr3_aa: CAQIIKKKKF
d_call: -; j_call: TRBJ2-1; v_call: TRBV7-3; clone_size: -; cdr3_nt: TGTGCCAGCAGGCGGAGGGATGGTGACAATGAGCAGTTCTTC; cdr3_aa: CASRRRDGDNEQFF
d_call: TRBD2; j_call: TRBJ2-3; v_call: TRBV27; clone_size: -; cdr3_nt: TGTGCCAGCCGCCCTGGAGGGGGAGCGGGGGGCAGGGAGAAAGAGACCCAGTATTTT; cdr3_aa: CASRPGGGAGGREKETQYF
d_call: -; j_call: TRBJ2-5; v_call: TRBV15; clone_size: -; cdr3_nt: TGTGCCACCAGCAGACTTACTCAAGAGACCCAGTACTTC; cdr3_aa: CATSRLTQETQYF
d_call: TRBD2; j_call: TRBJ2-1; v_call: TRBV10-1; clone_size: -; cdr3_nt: TGCGCCAGCTCCGGGACTAGCGTACTCAATGAGCAGTTCTTC; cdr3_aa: CASSGTSVLNEQFF
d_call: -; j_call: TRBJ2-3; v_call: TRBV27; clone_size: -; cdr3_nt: TGTGCCAGCAGTTTATCTCGCCGGGCGGTAGAGACCCAGTATTTC; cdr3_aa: CASSLSRRAVETQYF
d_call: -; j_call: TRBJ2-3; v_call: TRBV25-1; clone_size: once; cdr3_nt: TGTGCCAGCAGTTTATACACAGATACGCAGTATTTT; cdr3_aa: CASSLYTDTQYF
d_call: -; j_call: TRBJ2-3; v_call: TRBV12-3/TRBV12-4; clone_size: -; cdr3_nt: TGTGCCAGCATTTTGCAGGGGGGGGGGACAGATACGCAGTATTTT; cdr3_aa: CASILQGGGTDTQYF
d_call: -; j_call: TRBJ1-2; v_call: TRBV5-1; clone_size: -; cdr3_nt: TGCGCCAGCAGCTTGGAAGTCGGCCCGAAGGATGGCTACACCTTC; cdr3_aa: CASSLEVGPKDGYTF
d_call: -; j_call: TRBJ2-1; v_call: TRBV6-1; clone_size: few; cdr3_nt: TGTGCCAGCAGAAAGCCTCAGGGGCCCGGCTCCTACAATGAGCAGTTCTTC; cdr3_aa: CASRKPQGPGSYNEQFF
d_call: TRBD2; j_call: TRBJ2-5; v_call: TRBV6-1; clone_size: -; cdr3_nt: TGTGCCAGCGGAGCTAGCGGCCCTAACACAGAGACCCAGTACTTC; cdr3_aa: CASGASGPNTETQYF
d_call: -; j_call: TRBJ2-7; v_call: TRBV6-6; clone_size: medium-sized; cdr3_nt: TGTGCCAGCAACGCCTACGAGCAGTACTTC; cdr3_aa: CASNAYEQYF
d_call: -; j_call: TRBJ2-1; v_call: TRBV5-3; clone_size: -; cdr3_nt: TGTGCCAGAACCTCAAGGGGGGCCCCCCTTTATTACAATGAGCAGTTCTTC; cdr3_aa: CARTSRGAPLYYNEQFF
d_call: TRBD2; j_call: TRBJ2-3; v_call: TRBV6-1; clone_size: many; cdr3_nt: TGTGCCAGCAGCACGGTACCAACAGGGACTAGCGGGAGTTGGGTCACAGATACGCAGTATTTT; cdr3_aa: CASSTVPTGTSGSWVTDTQYF
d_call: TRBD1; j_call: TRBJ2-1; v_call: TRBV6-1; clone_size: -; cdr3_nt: TGTGCCAGCAGAGACGACAGGGGTAGAAGGAATGAGCAGTTCTTC; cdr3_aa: CASRDDRGRRNEQFF
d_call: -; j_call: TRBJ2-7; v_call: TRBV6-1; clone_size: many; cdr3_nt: TGTGCCAGCAACCAGGGAAGCTACGAGCAGTACTTC; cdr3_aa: CASNQGSYEQYF
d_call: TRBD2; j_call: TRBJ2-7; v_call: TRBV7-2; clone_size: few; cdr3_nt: TGTGCCAGCAGCTTAGGGACTAGCACCTACAATGAGCAGTACTTC; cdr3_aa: CASSLGTSTYNEQYF
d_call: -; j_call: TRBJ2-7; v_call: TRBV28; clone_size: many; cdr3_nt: TGTGCCCCCGGCAGGGCCTACGAGCAGTACTTC; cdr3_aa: CAPGRAYEQYF
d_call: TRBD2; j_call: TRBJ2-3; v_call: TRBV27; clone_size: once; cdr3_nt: TGTGCCAGCAGATCCGTAGGACTAGTGTGGGCGAAAGATATTCAGTACTTT; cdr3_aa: CASRSVGLVWAKDIQYF
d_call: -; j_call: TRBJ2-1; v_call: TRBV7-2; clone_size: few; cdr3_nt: TGTGCCAGCAGCGCCCTCCGTGAGGGTGAGCAGTTCTTC; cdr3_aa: CASSALREGEQFF
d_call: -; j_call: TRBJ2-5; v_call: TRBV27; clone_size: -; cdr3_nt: TGTGCCAGCAGCCCCCGCACTAGTCTCGAGACCCAGTACTTC; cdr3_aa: CASSPRTSLETQYF
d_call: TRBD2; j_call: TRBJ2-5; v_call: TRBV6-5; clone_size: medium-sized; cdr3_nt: TGTGCCAGCAGTTACCAAACGGGACTAGCGGGAGGGCCTGGGGAGACCCAGTACTTC; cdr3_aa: CASSYQTGLAGGPGETQYF
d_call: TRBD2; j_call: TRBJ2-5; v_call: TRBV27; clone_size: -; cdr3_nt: TGTGCCAGCAGTAACCGGGGGGGACAAGAGACCCAGTACTTC; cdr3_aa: CASSNRGGQETQYF
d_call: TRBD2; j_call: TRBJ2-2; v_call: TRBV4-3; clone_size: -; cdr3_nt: TGCGCCAGCAGCCAAGAGTTTGGCGGGGGGGCCGGGGAGCTGTTTTTT; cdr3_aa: CASSQEFGGGAGELFF
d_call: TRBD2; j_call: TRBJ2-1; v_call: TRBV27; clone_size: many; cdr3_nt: TGTGCCAGCAAAAGTAGCGGGAGGGGAGAGACCCAGTTCTTC; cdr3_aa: CASKSSGRGETQFF
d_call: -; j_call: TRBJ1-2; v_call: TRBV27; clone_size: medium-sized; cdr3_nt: TGTGCCAGCAGTACCTCCGGGGGCCCAGCTAACTATGGCTACACCTTC; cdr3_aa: CASSTSGGPANYGYTF
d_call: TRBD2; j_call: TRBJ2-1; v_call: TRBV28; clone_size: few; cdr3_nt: TGTGCCAGCAGTCTCGGACTAGCGGCCTTATACAATGAGCAGTTCTTC; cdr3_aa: CASSLGLAALYNEQFF
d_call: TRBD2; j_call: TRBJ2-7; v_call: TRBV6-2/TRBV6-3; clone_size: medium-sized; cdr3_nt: TGTGCCAGCACCGGACTAGCGCCGAATTCCTACGAGCAGTACTTC; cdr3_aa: CASTGLAPNSYEQYF
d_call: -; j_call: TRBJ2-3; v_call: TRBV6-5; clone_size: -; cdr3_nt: TGTGCCAGCAGTTACGGGCGGGGGCCTAGCACAGATACGCAGTATTTT; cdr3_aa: CASSYGRGPSTDTQYF
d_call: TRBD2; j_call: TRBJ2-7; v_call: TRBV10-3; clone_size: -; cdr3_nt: TGTGCCACCCTTTCTAGCGGGAGGGCGCACGAGCAGTACTTC; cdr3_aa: CATLSSGRAHEQYF
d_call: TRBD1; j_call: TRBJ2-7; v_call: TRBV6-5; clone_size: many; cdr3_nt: TGTGCCAGCAGTCAGGGGGCGAGCTCCTACGAGCAGTACTTC; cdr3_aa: CASSQGASSYEQYF
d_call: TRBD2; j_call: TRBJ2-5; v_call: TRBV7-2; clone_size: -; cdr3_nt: TGTGCCAGCAGCCCGAGTAGGAGGAGTAGCGGGAGAAAAGAGACCCAGTACTTC; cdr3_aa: CASSPSRRSSGRKETQYF
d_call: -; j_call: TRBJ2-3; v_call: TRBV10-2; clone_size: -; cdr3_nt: TGCGCCAGCAGTGTTGGATCAAACTCGGAAGATACGCAGTATTTT; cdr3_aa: CASSVGSNSEDTQYF
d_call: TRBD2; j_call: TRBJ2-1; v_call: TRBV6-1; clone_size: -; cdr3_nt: TGTGCCAGCAGTGAAGAGGCTAGCGGGAGGGTCCCTTACAATGAGCAGTTCTTC; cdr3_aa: CASSEEASGRVPYNEQFF
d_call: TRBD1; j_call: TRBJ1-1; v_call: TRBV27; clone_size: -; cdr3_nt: TGTGCCAGCACCAGATTCCAGGGGGCCGCGAACACTGAAGCTACCTTT; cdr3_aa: CASTRFQGAANTEATF